This T cell receptor beta chain was found in a study of human T cells and chemical hapten exposure (TCRdb year 2021). For the wider study: For sensitization, 2% DPC in acetone was applied to an approximately 2 cm by approximately 2 cm area of upper inner arm skin. Throughout the study period of around 24 weeks, patients also received therapeutic DPC doses to the scalp every week. Patch tests used Finn chambers with 0.01% DPC on the upper back, scored after 6 days by International Contact Dermatitis Research Group standards. The mostly female patient cohort included alopecia areata with under or over 50% scalp involvement, alopecia totalis and alopecia universalis. Libraries were combined into a pool for sequencing, and differences in TCR yield between samples came mainly from small differences in library volumes within the pool. This study followed changes in the peripheral blood TCR repertoire in vivo during primary and secondary sensitization of alopecia patients to the hapten diphenylcyclopropenone (DPC). Blood samples were taken from patients before sensitization (week 0) and at 2, 6 and about 24 weeks after DPC sensitization. Around 29 alopecia patients provided blood for TCR sequencing at one to four time points (pre-sensitization, 2, 6 and 24 weeks). The paper as a whole reports these results and caveats: DPC sensitization did not change how many TCRs were above 1 in 1000 frequency, and no evidence was found of alterations in global repertoire structure. Compared with pre-sensitization or healthy control sets, expanded TCRs formed significantly more large CDR3 similarity clusters, which is consistent with antigen-driven responses. Because every patient had alopecia, a presumed autoimmune disease, the patients' immune response might differ from that of healthy individuals. Patch test score was positively correlated with the number of PT1 expanded TCRs, with significance at thresholds 8, 16 and 32 but not at 4. Repeated subsampling changed both the strength of the expansion versus patch-test correlation and the threshold at which the correlation became significant.

Library method: RACE. Sequencer: NextSeq 500. During library preparation, unique molecular identifiers were attached to individual cDNA molecules so that TCRs could be counted in a quantitative, reproducible way. For every blood RNA sample, sequencing covered both the TCR alpha and TCR beta chains. On the authors' methods: A median of about 89,000 TCRs per sample was observed, with a range of about 20,000 to 750,000. The Decombinator software suite was used to annotate V, J and CDR3 in the TCR reads. For PS versus PT1 abundance plots, all samples were subsampled to the same number of TCRs (28,000). TCRs were defined as expanded if absent before sensitization and observed at least eight times at the 2-week time point. TCRdb cleaned the public reads at Q25 with fastp, built clones with MiXCR and kept in-frame beta chains. A single entry per CDR3 protein holds the most common genes and DNA from its merged rows. The V and J calls reflect TCRdb's pipeline rather than the authors' work. Present in this sample are tens of thousands of distinct CDR3 sequences, 5.5% to 7.5% of which were seen just once. The top ten clonotypes cover 1.5% to 2% of the sample.

Remarks on this clonotype: Its target antigen remains unknown. An end of the junction does not agree with germline; a read error may underlie this.

The CDR3 contains 14 residues, cysteine and phenylalanine counted. The DNA shown is the 42-base CDR3, in frame from base 1. Based on the germline V gene, the CDR1 and CDR2 sequences are SNHLY and FYNNEI. In the paper's terms, the time point label means: pre-sensitization, week 0. The sample's treatment or condition, from its label and the paper: therapeutic diphenylcyclopropenone sensitization with weekly scalp DPC. At every patch-test visit, the blood draw took place before the patch test was put on. Patients were eligible if aged 18 to 70, diagnosed with alopecia and judged suitable for DPC therapy, and pregnant patients were excluded. Unfractionated whole blood was collected in Tempus Blood RNA tubes, and total RNA was extracted from that blood.

The receptor's source is a woman aged 25 to 39 with alopecia areata. Some clones in this sample may be carry-over from other donors' samples. The rearrangement joined TRBV2 to TRBJ1-1; 5 matching bases give a weak D call of TRBD1. Sequencing was performed on whole blood, taken in connection with sensitization to the hapten diphenylcyclopropenone (DPC). The DNA sequence follows: TGTGCCAGCAGCCCCCGGACACAGAACACAGAAGCTTTCTTT. Its protein reads: CASSPRTQNTEAFF.